The 13 T cell receptor beta chains below come from one sample, sequenced in a study of T cells in Graves' hyperthyroidism and ophthalmopathy. It was RNA transcripts that yielded the amplified TCR beta CDR3 regions. The HTBI set primed first-round TCR CDR3 RT-PCR. TCRdb passed the multiplex PCR reads through MiXCR, listing each CDR3 protein once. The table has about 350,000 distinct CDR3 sequences, roughly 17% seen once. Sequencing used blood. The source of these receptors is a woman aged 25 to 45 with Graves' hyperthyroidism that later progressed to Graves' ophthalmopathy.

This clonotype was seen at least ten times. V gene TRBV13 combines with J gene TRBJ1-6; D remains ambiguous. V shed 6 bases and J shed 8 bases, with 20 bases lying between them. Germline V gene sequence: CDR1 PRHDT, CDR2 FYEKMQ (reference sequence). This CDR3 contains 16 residues. The CDR3 here is CASSSSGGFEYSPLHF. The CDR3 nucleotides read TGTGCCAGCAGTTCATCCGGCGGGTTCGAATATTCACCCCTCCACTTT. The full variable domain, rest sourced from reference TRBV13 and TRBJ1-6, is AAGVIQSPRHLIKEKRETATLKCYPIPRHDTVYWYQQGPGQDPQFLISFYEKMQSDKGSIPDRFSAQQFSDYHSELNMSSLELGDSALYFCASSSSGGFEYSPLHFGNGTRLTVT.

This clonotype appeared many times. The V gene is TRBV5-6, the J gene TRBJ1-5, with 8 bases matching TRBD1. This CDR3 has 15 amino acids. The V and J ends lost 3 bases and 5 bases, in that order; junction bases with no gene match: 7. CDR1 is SGHDT and CDR2 is YYEEEE in the germline V gene. CDR3 nucleotides: TGTGCCAGCAGCTCGGCGTCAGGGGGCGATCAGCCCCAGCATTTT. Translation gives CASSSASGGDQPQHF.

This clonotype was detected many times. The chain recombines TRBV27 with TRBJ2-3; 7 nucleotides match TRBD1. J gave up 4 bases and V 3 bases, and 7 bases lay outside the gene matches. There are 15 residues in the CDR3. The V gene's germline CDR1 is MNHEY and CDR2 SMNVEV (reference sequence). DNA for the CDR3: TGTGCCAGCAGTTTTTTGAAGGACAGGCCAGATACGCAGTATTTT. This sequence encodes CASSFLKDRPDTQYF.

In this sample, this clonotype turned up many times. V is TRBV6-1 and J is TRBJ1-4; tentative D call: TRBD1 (6 bases). Germline CDR1 is MNHNS and CDR2 is SASEGT. With 3 bases removed from V and 4 bases from J, the gap between germline ends came to 15 bases. The CDR3 is 16 amino acids. The CDR3: CASSDSVRGGNEKLFF. The CDR3 nucleotides read TGTGCCAGCAGTGACAGTGTAAGGGGGGGTAATGAAAAACTGTTTTTT.

The V gene is TRBV5-1, the J gene TRBJ2-3; D not resolved. Per germline, CDR1 SGHRS and CDR2 YFSETQ. The CDR3 consists of 14 residues. V dropped 6 bases and J dropped 1 base, with 12 bases sitting between them. The CDR3 loop is CASNSSTRTDTQYF. CDR3 nucleotide sequence: TGCGCCAGCAACTCGTCGACTCGCACAGATACGCAGTATTTT.

About this clonotype: A read error is possible here, since a much larger clone lies one base away. This sequence joins TRBV10-3 and TRBJ1-5, with a tentative D call TRBD1 (5 bases). CDR3 length: 14 amino acids. From germline, CDR1 is ENHRY and CDR2 SYGVKD. Trimming removed 7 bases from V and 4 bases from J, with 14 bases in between. CDR3 nucleotide sequence: TGTGCCATCAATGAAGGGGATTCGAATCAGCCCCAGCATTTT. Protein sequence: CAINEGDSNQPQHF.

This clonotype was detected many times. This sequence joins TRBV7-2 and TRBJ2-2; D is unresolved. Germline lookup yields CDR1 SGHTA and CDR2 FQGNSA. There are 12 residues in the CDR3. V was cut by 5 bases and J by 3 bases, with 4 bases left in between. DNA for the CDR3: TGTGCCAGCAGCACCTACACCGGGGAGCTGTTTTTT. It translates to CASSTYTGELFF.

The J gene is TRBJ2-7, the V gene TRBV6-1, with 8 bases aligning to TRBD2. The V gene end was trimmed by 8 bases and the J gene end by 7 bases; junction bases not matched to a gene: 10. CDR3 size: 13 residues. Germline V gene sequence: CDR1 MNHNS, CDR2 SASEGT. The CDR3 DNA reads as TGTGCCAGCCGCGGACTAGCCCCGTGGGAGCAGTACTTC. Translating it yields CASRGLAPWEQYF.

This clonotype was counted many times. This rearrangement joins TRBV12-3 or TRBV12-4 to TRBJ2-2, with 8 bases lining up with TRBD1. The CDR3 spans 15 residues. J lost 1 base, V lost 5 bases, and 3 bases had no gene match. The CDR3 loop reads CASSAGTGNTGELFF. The DNA of the CDR3 is TGTGCCAGCAGTGCCGGGACAGGGAACACCGGGGAGCTGTTTTTT.

This clonotype was recorded many times. The chain is built from TRBV20-1 and TRBJ1-1, with D unresolved. The CDR3 consists of 12 residues. V lost 3 bases to trimming and J lost 1 base, with 6 bases between them. The germline gives CDR1 DFQATT, CDR2 SNEGSKA (reference sequence). The CDR3 nucleotides are TGCAGTGCTAGGACACCGAACACTGAAGCTTTCTTT. It translates to CSARTPNTEAFF.

This clonotype showed up many times. The rearrangement uses TRBV11-2 and TRBJ2-7; D may be TRBD2 (6 bases). V was trimmed by 5 bases and J by 1 base, leaving 9 bases between them. This CDR3 spans 13 amino acids. Germline V gene data show CDR1 as SGHAT and CDR2 as FQNNGV. The CDR3 loop is CASSKAGSYEQYF. CDR3 sequence (DNA): TGTGCCAGCAGCAAGGCGGGGTCCTACGAGCAGTACTTC.

The gene calls are TRBV7-9 and TRBJ2-2; unclear D gene. Germline V gene sequence: CDR1 SEHNR, CDR2 FQNEAQ (reference sequence). The V gene lost 1 base and the J gene lost 1 base, with 10 bases spanning the gap. This CDR3 has 16 residues. Written as DNA, the CDR3 is TGTGCCAGCAGCTTAGGAGGATGGGAGAACACCGGGGAGCTGTTTTTT. Protein: CASSLGGWENTGELFF.

This clonotype was picked up many times. V and J are TRBV6-1 and TRBJ2-7, with D uncertain. V was clipped by 6 bases and J by 2 bases, with 8 bases between them. The CDR3 has 12 residues. Germline CDR1 and CDR2: MNHNS and SASEGT. The chain's CDR3 is CASRRDTYEQYF. CDR3 sequence (DNA): TGTGCCAGCAGAAGGGATACCTACGAGCAGTACTTC.